This T cell receptor (beta chain) was observed in a study of shared clonotypes between healthy human individuals. This clone was recorded only once. Assay used: immunoSEQ multiplex PCR; TCRdb lists only in-frame clones, some missing. The sample lists roughly 1,600,000 clones; approximately 98.5% were seen once. The germline V gene has CDR1 DFQATT and CDR2 SNEGSKA (reference sequence). With 5 bases removed from V and 6 bases from J, the gap between germline ends came to 8 bases. This CDR3 has 11 amino acids. The sequenced sample was naive CD4+ T cells sorted from blood. The subset is: CD45RA+ positively selected. The clonotype was recovered from a man aged 25-40 years in good health. V gene TRBV20-1 combines with J gene TRBJ1-5, with TRBD1 as a possible D gene (6 bases). The CDR3 is CSAGDIQPQHF. The CDR3 DNA is TGCAGTGCTGGGGACATTCAGCCCCAGCATTTT.